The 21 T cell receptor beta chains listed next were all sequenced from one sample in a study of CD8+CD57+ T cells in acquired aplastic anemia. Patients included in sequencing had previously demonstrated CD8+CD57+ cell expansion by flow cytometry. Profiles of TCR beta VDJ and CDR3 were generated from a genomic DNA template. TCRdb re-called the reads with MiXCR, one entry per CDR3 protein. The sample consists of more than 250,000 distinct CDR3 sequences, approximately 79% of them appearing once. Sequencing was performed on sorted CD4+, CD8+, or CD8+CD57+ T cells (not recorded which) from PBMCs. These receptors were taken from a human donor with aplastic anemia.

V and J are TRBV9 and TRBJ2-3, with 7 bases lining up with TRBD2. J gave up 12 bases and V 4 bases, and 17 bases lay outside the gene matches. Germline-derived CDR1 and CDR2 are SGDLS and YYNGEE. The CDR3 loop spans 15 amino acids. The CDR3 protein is CASSLGERGYNSQYF. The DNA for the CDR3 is TGTGCCAGCAGCTTGGGGGAGCGGGGCTATAATTCACAGTATTTT.

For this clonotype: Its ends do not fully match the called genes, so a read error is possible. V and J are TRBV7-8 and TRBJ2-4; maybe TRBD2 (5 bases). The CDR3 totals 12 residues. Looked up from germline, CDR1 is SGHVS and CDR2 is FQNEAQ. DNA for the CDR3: TGTGCCAGCAGCTTAGCTGGAGGTCTCGATACCTTC. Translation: CASSLAGGLDTF.

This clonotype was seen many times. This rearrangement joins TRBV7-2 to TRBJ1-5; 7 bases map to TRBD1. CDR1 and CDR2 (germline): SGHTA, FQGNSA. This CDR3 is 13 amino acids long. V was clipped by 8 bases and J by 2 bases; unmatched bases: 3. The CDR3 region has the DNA TGTGCCAGCGGCCAGGGGGGCAATCAGCCCCAGCATTTT. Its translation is CASGQGGNQPQHF. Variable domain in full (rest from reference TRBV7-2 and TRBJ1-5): GAGVSQSPSNKVTEKGKDVELRCDPISGHTALYWYRQSLGQGLEFLIYFQGNSAPDKSGLPSDRFSAERTGGSVSTLTIQRTQQEDSAVYLCASGQGGNQPQHFGDGTRLSIL.

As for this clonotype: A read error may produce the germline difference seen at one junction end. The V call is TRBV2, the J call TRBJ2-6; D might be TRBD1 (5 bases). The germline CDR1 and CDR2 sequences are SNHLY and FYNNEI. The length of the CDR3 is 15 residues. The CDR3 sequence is CASSAWSSGAYVQTF. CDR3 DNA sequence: TGTGCCAGCAGCGCCTGGAGCTCTGGGGCCTACGTCCAGACTTTC.

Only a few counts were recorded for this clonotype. DNA of the CDR3: TGTGCCAGCAGCTTAGCCGGAGCAGGTGGCTACACCTTC. Translated: CASSLAGAGGYTF. V and J are TRBV5-5 and TRBJ1-2; no definite D call. The ends were cut back, 2 bases at V and 7 bases at J, with 12 bases in the middle. Germline V CDR1 and CDR2: SGHKS, YYEKEE (reference sequence). The CDR3 contains 13 residues.

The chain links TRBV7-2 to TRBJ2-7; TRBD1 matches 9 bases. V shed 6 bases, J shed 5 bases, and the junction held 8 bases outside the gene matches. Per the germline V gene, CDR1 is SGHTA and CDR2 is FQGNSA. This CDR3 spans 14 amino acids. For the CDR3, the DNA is TGTGCCAGCAGTCGATCGGGACAGGGTAACGAGCAGTACTTC. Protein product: CASSRSGQGNEQYF.

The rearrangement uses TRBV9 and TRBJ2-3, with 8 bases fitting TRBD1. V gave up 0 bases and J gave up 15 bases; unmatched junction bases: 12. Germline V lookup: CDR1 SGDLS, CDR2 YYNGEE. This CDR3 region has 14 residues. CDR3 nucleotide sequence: TGTGCCAGCAGCGTAGCCTCGGACAGGGCATATGGCTATTTT. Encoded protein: CASSVASDRAYGYF.

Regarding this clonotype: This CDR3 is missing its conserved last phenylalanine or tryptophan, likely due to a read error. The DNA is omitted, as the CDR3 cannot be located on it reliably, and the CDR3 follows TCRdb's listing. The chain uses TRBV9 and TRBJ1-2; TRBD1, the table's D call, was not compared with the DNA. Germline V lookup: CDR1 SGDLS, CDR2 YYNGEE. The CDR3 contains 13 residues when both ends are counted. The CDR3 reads CASSKSPRDGLPV.

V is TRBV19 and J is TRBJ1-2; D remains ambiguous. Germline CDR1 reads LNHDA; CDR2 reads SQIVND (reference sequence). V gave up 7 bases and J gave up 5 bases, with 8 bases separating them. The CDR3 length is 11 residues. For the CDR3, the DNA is TGTGCCAGTATGTCAGTGTATGGCTACACCTTC. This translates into CASMSVYGYTF.

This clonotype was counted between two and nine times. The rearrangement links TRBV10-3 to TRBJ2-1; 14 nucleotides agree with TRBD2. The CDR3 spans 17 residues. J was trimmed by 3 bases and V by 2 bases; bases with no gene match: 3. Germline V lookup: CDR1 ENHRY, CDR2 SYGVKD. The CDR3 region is CAISEGTSGGHYNEQFF. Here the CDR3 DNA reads TGTGCCATCAGTGAGGGGACTAGCGGGGGACACTACAATGAGCAGTTCTTC.

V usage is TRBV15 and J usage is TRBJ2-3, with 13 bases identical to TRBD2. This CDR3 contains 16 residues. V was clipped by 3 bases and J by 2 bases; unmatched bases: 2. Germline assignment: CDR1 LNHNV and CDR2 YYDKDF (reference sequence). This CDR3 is CATSRGLAGPTDTQYF. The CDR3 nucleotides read TGTGCCACCAGCAGGGGACTAGCGGGACCCACAGATACGCAGTATTTT.

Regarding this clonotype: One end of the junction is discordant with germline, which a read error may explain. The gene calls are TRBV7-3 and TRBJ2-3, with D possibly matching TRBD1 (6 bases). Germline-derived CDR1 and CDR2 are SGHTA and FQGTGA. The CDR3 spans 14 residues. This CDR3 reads CASSFATGDYDGYF. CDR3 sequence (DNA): TGTGCCAGCAGCTTCGCGACAGGCGATTATGATGGCTACTTT.

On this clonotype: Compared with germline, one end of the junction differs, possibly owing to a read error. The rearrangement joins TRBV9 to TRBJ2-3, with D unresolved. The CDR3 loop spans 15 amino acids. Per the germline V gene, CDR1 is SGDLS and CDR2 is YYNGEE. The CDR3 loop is CASSVGTARNDTQYF. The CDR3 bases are TGTGCCAGCAGCGTAGGGACCGCCCGAAATGATACCCAGTATTTT.

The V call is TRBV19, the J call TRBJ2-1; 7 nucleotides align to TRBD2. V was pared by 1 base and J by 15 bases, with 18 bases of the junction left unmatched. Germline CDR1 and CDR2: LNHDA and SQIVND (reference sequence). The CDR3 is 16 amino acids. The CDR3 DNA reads TGTGCCAGTAGTATAGCTAGCGGCGCCTACAACGATGAGTTGTTCTTC. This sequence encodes CASSIASGAYNDELFF. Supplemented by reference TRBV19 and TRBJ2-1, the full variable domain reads DGGITQSPKYLFRKEGQNVTLSCEQNLNHDAMYWYRQDPGQGLRLIYYSQIVNDFQKGDIAEGYSVSREKKESFPLTVTSAQKNPTAFYLCASSIASGAYNDELFFGPGTRLTVL.

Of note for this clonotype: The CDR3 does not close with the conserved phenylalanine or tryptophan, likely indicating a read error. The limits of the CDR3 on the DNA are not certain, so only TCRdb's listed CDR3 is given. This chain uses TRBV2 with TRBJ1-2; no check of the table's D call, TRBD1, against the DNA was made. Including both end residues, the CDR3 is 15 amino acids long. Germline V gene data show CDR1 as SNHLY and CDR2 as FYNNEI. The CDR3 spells CASGDGGTYTQYFSP.

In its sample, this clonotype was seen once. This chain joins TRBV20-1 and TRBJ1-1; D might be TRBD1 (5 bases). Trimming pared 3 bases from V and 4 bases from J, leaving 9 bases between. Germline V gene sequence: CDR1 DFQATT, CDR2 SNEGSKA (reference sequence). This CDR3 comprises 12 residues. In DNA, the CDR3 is TGCAGTGCTAGGGGGGAGATCACTGAAGCTTTCTTT. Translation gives CSARGEITEAFF.

The CDR3 DNA follows: TGTGCCAGCAGCTTAACAGGGGTCGCCGACGATGGCAACGTCCTGACTTTC. As protein: CASSLTGVADDGNVLTF. V is TRBV7-2 and J is TRBJ2-6, with 7 bases identical to TRBD1. J gave up 9 bases and V 2 bases, and 13 bases lay outside the gene matches. The CDR3 has 17 amino acids. CDR1 is SGHTA and CDR2 is FQGNSA in the germline V gene.

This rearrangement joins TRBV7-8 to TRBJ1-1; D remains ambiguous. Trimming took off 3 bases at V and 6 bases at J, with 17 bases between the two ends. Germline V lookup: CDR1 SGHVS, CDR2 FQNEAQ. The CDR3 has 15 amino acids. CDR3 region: CASSFDLTGKAEAFF. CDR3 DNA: TGTGCCAGCAGCTTTGATCTGACCGGGAAAGCTGAAGCTTTCTTT.

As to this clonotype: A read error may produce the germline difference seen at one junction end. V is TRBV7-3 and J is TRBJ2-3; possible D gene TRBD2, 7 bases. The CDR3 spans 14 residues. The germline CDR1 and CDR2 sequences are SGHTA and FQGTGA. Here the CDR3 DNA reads TGTGCCAGCAGCCCCGCCGGGGGGCCCACAGATACGCAGTTT. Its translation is CASSPAGGPTDTQF.

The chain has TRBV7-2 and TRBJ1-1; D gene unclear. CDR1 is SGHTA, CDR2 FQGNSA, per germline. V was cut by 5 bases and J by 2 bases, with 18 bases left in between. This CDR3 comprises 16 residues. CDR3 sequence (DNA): TGTGCCAGCAGCCAAGACACCGGTCCGGCCAACACTGAAGCTTTCTTT. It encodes CASSQDTGPANTEAFF. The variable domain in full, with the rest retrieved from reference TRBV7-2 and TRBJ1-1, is GAGVSQSPSNKVTEKGKDVELRCDPISGHTALYWYRQSLGQGLEFLIYFQGNSAPDKSGLPSDRFSAERTGGSVSTLTIQRTQQEDSAVYLCASSQDTGPANTEAFFGQGTRLTVV.

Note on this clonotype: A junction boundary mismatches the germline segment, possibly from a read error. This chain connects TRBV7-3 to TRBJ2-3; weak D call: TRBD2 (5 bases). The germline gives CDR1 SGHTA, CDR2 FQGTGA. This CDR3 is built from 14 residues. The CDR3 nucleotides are TGTGCCAGCACCTTAGCGAGAGTTCCCTCTACGCCCTATTTT. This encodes CASTLARVPSTPYF.